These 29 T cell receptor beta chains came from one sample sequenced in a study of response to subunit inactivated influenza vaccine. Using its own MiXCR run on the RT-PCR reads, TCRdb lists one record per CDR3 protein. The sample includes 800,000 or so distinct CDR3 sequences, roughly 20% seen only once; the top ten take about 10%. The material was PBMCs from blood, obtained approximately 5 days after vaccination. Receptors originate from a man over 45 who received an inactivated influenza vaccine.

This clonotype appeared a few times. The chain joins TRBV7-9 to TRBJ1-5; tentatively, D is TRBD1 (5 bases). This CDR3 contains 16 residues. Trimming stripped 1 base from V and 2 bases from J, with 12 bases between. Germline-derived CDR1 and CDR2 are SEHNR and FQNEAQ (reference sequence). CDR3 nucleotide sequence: TGTGCCAGCAGCTTAGGAGTCCCAGGGCGCAATCAGCCCCAGCATTTT. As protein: CASSLGVPGRNQPQHF.

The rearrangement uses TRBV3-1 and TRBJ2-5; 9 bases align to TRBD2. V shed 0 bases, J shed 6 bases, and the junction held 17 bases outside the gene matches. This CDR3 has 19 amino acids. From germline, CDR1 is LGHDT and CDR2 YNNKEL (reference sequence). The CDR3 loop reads CASSQDPPGVSGGIKTQYF. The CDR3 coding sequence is TGTGCCAGCAGCCAAGATCCCCCGGGAGTGAGCGGGGGGATAAAGACCCAGTACTTC.

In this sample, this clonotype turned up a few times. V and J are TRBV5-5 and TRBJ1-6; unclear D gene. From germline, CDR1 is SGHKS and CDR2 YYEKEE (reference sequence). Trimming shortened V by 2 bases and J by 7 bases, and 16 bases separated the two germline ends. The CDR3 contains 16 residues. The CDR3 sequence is CASSLFRFGGNSPLHF. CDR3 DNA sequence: TGTGCCAGCAGCTTATTCCGTTTTGGCGGGAATTCACCCCTCCACTTT.

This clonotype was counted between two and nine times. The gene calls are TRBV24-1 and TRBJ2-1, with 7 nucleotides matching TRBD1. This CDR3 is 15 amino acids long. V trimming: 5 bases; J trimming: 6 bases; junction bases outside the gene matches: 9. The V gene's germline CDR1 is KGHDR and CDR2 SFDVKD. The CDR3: CATSAKDRARNEQFF. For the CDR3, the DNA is TGTGCCACCAGTGCAAAAGACAGGGCCCGCAATGAGCAGTTCTTC.

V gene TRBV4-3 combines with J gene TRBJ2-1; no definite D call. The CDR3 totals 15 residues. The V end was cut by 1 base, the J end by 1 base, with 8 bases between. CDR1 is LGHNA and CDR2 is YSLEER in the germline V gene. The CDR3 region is CASSQGAQSYNEQFF. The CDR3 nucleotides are TGCGCCAGCAGCCAAGGGGCTCAATCCTACAATGAGCAGTTCTTC.

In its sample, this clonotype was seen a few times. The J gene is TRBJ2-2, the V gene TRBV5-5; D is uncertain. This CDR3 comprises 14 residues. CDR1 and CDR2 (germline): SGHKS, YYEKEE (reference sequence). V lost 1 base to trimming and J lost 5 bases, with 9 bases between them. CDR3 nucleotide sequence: TGTGCCAGCAGCTTGTCCCTGGAAACCGGGGAGCTGTTTTTT. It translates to CASSLSLETGELFF.

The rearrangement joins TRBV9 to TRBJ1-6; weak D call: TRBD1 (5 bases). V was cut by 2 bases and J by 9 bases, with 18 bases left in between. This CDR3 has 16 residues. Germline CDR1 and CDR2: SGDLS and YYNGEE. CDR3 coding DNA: TGTGCCAGCAGCGTCAGAGGCCTGGGACCGGGTTCACCCCTCCACTTT. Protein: CASSVRGLGPGSPLHF.

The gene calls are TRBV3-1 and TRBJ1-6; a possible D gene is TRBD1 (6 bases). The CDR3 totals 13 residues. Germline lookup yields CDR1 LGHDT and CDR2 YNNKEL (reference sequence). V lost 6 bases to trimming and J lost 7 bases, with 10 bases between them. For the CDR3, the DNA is TGTGCCAGCAGGGACAGACTAAATTCACCCCTCCACTTT. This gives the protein CASRDRLNSPLHF.

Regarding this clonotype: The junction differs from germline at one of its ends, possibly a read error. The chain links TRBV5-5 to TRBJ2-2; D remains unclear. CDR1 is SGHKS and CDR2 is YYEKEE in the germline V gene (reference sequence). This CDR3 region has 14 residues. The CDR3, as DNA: TGTGCCAGCACCTTGGTTTTTGTATCCGGGGAGCTGTTTTTT. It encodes CASTLVFVSGELFF.

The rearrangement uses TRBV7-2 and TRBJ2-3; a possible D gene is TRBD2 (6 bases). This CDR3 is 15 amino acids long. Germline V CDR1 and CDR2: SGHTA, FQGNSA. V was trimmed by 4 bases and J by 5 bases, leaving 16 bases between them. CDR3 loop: CASSYPRTGEDTQYF. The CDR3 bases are TGTGCCAGCAGCTACCCCCGGACGGGAGAAGATACGCAGTATTTT.

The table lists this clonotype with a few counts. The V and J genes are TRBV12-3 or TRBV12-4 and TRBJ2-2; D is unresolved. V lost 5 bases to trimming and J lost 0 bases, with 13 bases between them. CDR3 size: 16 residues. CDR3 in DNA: TGTGCCAGCAGTCATTTATTGTTCGCGAACACCGGGGAGCTGTTTTTT. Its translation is CASSHLLFANTGELFF.

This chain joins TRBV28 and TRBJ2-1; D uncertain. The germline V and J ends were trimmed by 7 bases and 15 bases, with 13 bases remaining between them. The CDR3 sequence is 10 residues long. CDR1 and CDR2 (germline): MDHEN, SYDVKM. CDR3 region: CASIVPRRFF. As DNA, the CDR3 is TGTGCCAGCATCGTACCCCGGCGGTTCTTC.

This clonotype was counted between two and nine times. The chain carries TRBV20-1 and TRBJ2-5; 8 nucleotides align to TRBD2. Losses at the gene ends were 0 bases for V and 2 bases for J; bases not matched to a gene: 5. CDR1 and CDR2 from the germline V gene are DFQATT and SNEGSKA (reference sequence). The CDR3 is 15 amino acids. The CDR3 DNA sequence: TGCAGTGCTAGAGAGGTAGCGGGGAATCAAGAGACCCAGTACTTC. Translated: CSAREVAGNQETQYF.

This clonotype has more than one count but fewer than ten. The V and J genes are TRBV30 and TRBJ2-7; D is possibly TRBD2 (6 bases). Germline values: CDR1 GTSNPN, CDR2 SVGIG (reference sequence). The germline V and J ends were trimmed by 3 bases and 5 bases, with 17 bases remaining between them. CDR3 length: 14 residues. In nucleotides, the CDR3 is TGTGCCTGGAGCTTCCCGGGAGTTGGGGACGAGCAGTACTTC. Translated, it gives CAWSFPGVGDEQYF.

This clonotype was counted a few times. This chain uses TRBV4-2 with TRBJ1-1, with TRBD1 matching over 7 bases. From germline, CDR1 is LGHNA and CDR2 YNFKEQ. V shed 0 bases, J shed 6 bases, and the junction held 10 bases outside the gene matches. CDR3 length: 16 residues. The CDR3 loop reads CASSQDAQGGVSEAFF. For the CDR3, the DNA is TGTGCCAGCAGCCAAGATGCCCAGGGGGGGGTCTCTGAAGCTTTCTTT.

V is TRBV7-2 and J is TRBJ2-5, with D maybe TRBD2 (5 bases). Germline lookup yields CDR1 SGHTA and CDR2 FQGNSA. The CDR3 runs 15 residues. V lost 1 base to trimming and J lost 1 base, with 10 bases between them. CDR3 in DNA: TGTGCCAGCAGCTTAGGGTGGAGGATCCAAGAGACCCAGTACTTC. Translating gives CASSLGWRIQETQYF.

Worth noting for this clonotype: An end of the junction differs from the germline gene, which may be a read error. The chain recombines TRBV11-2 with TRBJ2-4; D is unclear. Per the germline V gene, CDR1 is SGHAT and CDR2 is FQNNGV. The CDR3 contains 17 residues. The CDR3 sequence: CASSLEVPILSKNIQYF. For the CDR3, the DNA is TGTGCCAGCAGCCTAGAGGTACCCATCCTCAGCAAAAACATTCAGTACTTC.

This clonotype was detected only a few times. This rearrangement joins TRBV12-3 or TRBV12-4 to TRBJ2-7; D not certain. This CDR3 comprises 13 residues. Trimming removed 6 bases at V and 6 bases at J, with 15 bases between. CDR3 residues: CASSYSDLSEQYF. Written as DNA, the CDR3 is TGTGCCAGCAGCTACTCGGATCTCTCCGAGCAGTACTTC.

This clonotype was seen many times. The CDR3 spells CSAMPRALRLNTGELFF. The CDR3 coding sequence is TGCAGTGCCATGCCGCGGGCCCTAAGACTAAACACCGGGGAGCTGTTTTTT. The chain joins TRBV20-1 to TRBJ2-2; tentative D call: TRBD2 (5 bases). CDR3 size: 17 residues. The V gene's germline CDR1 is DFQATT and CDR2 SNEGSKA (reference sequence). Deletions cut 6 bases from V and 2 bases from J, with 22 bases between.

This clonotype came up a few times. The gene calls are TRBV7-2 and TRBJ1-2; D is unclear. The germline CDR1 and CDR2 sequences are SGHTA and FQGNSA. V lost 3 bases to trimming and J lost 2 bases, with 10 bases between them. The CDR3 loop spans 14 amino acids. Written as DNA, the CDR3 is TGTGCCAGCAGCTTTGATAGGTCGAACTATGGCTACACCTTC. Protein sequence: CASSFDRSNYGYTF. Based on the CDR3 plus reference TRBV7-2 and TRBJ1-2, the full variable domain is GAGVSQSPSNKVTEKGKDVELRCDPISGHTALYWYRQSLGQGLEFLIYFQGNSAPDKSGLPSDRFSAERTGGSVSTLTIQRTQQEDSAVYLCASSFDRSNYGYTFGSGTRLTVV.

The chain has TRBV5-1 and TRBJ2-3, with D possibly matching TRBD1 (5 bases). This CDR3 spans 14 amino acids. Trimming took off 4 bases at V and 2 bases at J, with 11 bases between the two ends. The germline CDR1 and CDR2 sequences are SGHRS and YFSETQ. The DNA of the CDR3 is TGCGCCAGCAGCATGGACACCCTCACAGATACGCAGTATTTT. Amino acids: CASSMDTLTDTQYF.

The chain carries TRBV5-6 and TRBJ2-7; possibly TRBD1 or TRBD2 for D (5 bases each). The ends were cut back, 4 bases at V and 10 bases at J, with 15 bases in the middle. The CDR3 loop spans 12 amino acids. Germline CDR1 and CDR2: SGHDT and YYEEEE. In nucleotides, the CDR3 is TGTGCCAGCAGCGCCCGGGACCTCGTTCAGTACTTC. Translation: CASSARDLVQYF. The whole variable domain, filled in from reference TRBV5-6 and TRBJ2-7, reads DAGVTQSPTHLIKTRGQQVTLRCSPKSGHDTVSWYQQALGQGPQFIFQYYEEEERQRGNFPDRFSGHQFPNYSSELNVNALLLGDSALYLCASSARDLVQYFGPGTRLTVT.

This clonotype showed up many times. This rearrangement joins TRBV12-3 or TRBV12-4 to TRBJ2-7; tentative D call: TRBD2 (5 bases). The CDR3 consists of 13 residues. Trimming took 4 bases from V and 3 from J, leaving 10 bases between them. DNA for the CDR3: TGTGCCAGCAGTTCCAGCGGTGGCTACGAGCAGTACTTC. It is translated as CASSSSGGYEQYF.

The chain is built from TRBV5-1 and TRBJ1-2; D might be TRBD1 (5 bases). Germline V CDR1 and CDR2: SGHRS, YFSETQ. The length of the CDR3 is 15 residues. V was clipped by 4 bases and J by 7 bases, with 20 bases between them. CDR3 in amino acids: CASSNTGDDVGGYTF. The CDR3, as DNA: TGCGCCAGCAGCAACACCGGGGACGACGTTGGTGGCTACACCTTC.

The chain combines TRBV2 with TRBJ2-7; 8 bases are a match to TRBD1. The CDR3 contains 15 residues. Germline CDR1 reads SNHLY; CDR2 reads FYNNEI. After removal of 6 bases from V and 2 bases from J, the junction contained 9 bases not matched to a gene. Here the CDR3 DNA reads TGTGCCAGCAGCGCCGCGACAGGGGAAGCCTACGAGCAGTACTTC. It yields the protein CASSAATGEAYEQYF.

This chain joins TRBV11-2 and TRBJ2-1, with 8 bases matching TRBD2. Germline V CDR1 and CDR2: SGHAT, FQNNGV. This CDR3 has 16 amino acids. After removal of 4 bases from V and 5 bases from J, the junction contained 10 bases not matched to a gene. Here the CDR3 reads CASSSLQTSGHNEQFF. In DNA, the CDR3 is TGTGCCAGCAGCTCCCTCCAAACTAGCGGCCACAATGAGCAGTTCTTC.

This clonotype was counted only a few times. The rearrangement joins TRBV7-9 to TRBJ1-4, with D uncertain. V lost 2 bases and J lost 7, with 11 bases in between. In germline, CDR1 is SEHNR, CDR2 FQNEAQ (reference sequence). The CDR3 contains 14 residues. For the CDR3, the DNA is TGTGCCAGCAGCTTAAGTTCGGGTGGTGAAAAACTGTTTTTT. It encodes CASSLSSGGEKLFF.

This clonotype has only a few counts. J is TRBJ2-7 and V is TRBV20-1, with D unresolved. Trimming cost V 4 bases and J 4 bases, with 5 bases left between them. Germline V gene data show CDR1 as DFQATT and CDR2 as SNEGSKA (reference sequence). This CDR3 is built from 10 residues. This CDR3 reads CSAKKYEQYF. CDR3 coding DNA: TGCAGTGCTAAGAAGTACGAGCAGTACTTC.

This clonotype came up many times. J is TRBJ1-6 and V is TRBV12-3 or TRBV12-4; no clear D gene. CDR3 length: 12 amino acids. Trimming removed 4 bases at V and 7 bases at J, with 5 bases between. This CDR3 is CASSWPNSPLHF. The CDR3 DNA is TGTGCCAGCAGTTGGCCAAATTCACCCCTCCACTTT.